A single sample is the source of the 14 T cell receptor beta chains below, sequenced in a study of shared clonotypes between healthy human individuals. It was CD45RO-negative cells, positively selected for CCR7, that made up naive CD8 cells, with terminally differentiated effector memory CD45RA+ cells excluded. Measured with immunoSEQ multiplex PCR; TCRdb has only the in-frame clones, and not every one. The repertoire holds around 2.1 million clones, with 85% to 95% as singletons. The source material was naive CD8+ T cells from PBMCs. The source is a man aged 18 to 35 in good health. Some clones in this sample may be carry-over from other donors' samples.

The chain recombines TRBV6-6 with TRBJ2-7; 9 positions agree with TRBD1. This CDR3 region has 14 residues. Looked up from germline, CDR1 is MNHNY and CDR2 is SVGAGI (reference sequence). The V gene end was trimmed by 3 bases and the J gene end by 4 bases; junction bases not matched to a gene: 4. This CDR3 reads CASSYTGGGYEQYF. The CDR3 nucleotides are TGTGCCAGCAGTTATACAGGGGGCGGGTACGAGCAGTACTTC.

Regarding this clone: This specimen includes other DNA sequences encoding the same CDR3. The rearrangement joins TRBV27 to TRBJ2-7; D not certain. CDR1 and CDR2 from the germline V gene are MNHEY and SMNVEV (reference sequence). The V end was cut by 2 bases, the J end by 1 base, with 9 bases between. There are 14 residues in the CDR3. Here the CDR3 reads CASSLRTSSYEQYF. CDR3 sequence (DNA): TGTGCCAGCAGTTTACGGACGAGTTCCTACGAGCAGTACTTC.

This rearrangement joins TRBV7-6 to TRBJ2-1, with 7 bases identical to TRBD2. The CDR3 is 15 amino acids. Germline trimming cut 3 bases from V and 6 bases from J; bases unmatched to any gene: 8. Germline loops: CDR1 SGHVS, CDR2 FNYEAQ. CDR3 DNA: TGTGCCAGCAGCTTGGGCGGGAGAACACGCAATGAGCAGTTCTTC. It translates to CASSLGGRTRNEQFF. Full variable domain (missing parts from reference TRBV7-6 and TRBJ2-1): GAGVSQSPRYKVTKRGQDVALRCDPISGHVSLYWYRQALGQGPEFLTYFNYEAQQDKSGLPNDRFSAERPEGSISTLTIQRTEQRDSAMYRCASSLGGRTRNEQFFGPGTRLTVL.

The V gene is TRBV4-1, the J gene TRBJ2-2, with 7 bases aligning to TRBD1. CDR1 MGHRA and CDR2 YSYEKL come from the germline V gene. V lost 4 bases, J lost 6 bases, and 8 bases stayed unmatched. The CDR3 runs to 15 residues. CDR3 residues: CASSLGQGVAGELFF. The CDR3 coding sequence is TGCGCCAGCAGCCTGGGTCAGGGGGTAGCCGGGGAGCTGTTTTTT.

The chain joins TRBV30 to TRBJ1-2; D gene unclear. Germline values: CDR1 GTSNPN, CDR2 SVGIG (reference sequence). The CDR3 totals 12 residues. V was cut by 1 base and J by 4 bases, with 7 bases left in between. CDR3 in amino acids: CAWSAGVYGYTF. The CDR3 nucleotides are TGTGCCTGGAGTGCTGGGGTCTATGGCTACACCTTC.

This chain uses TRBV4-2 with TRBJ1-1; no definite D call. V lost 0 bases and J 3 bases, leaving 14 bases between the germline ends. CDR3 length equals 16 residues. Looked up from germline, CDR1 is LGHNA and CDR2 is YNFKEQ. CDR3 coding DNA: TGTGCCAGCAGCCAAGATCTAGGTACGCTGGACACTGAAGCTTTCTTT. It specifies CASSQDLGTLDTEAFF.

This sequence joins TRBV5-1 and TRBJ1-1; 12 bases fit TRBD1. This CDR3 has 16 amino acids. Trimming took 3 bases from V and 5 from J; bases not matched to a gene: 8. The V gene's germline CDR1 is SGHRS and CDR2 YFSETQ. CDR3 sequence (DNA): TGCGCCAGCAGCTGGGGGACAGGGGGCTTATCGACTGAAGCTTTCTTT. This translates into CASSWGTGGLSTEAFF.

This clone was recorded once. The chain has TRBV19 and TRBJ2-1; no reliable D call. This CDR3 has 17 amino acids. Germline V gene lookup returns CDR1 LNHDA and CDR2 SQIVND (reference sequence). Trimming removed 6 bases from V and 0 bases from J, with 18 bases in between. Here the CDR3 DNA reads TGTGCCAGTAGGGATCTAAGGAGCCAGGCCTCCTACAATGAGCAGTTCTTC. Protein sequence: CASRDLRSQASYNEQFF.

The chain couples TRBV18 to TRBJ1-2, with 10 nucleotides matching TRBD1. Germline V CDR1 and CDR2: KGHSH, LQKENI. There are 15 residues in the CDR3. Losses at the gene ends were 1 base for V and 1 base for J; bases not matched to a gene: 0. CDR3 residues: CASSPRDRGNYGYTF. CDR3 DNA: TGTGCCAGCTCACCACGGGACAGGGGTAACTATGGCTACACCTTC. Full variable domain (outside the CDR3, taken from reference TRBV18 and TRBJ1-2): NAGVMQNPRHLVRRRGQEARLRCSPMKGHSHVYWYRQLPEEGLKFMVYLQKENIIDESGMPKERFSAEFPKEGPSILRIQQVVRGDSAAYFCASSPRDRGNYGYTFGSGTRLTVV.

The chain uses TRBV7-9 and TRBJ2-2, with 8 bases aligning to TRBD1. Germline trimming cut 5 bases from V and 0 bases from J; bases unmatched to any gene: 2. Germline-derived CDR1 and CDR2 are SEHNR and FQNEAQ (reference sequence). CDR3 length: 15 amino acids. The CDR3 is CASSRQGPNTGELFF. The CDR3 bases are TGTGCCAGCAGCCGACAGGGGCCGAACACCGGGGAGCTGTTTTTT. The full variable domain, rest sourced from reference TRBV7-9 and TRBJ2-2, is DTGVSQNPRHKITKRGQNVTFRCDPISEHNRLYWYRQTLGQGPEFLTYFQNEAQLEKSRLLSDRFSAERPKGSFSTLEIQRTEQGDSAMYLCASSRQGPNTGELFFGEGSRLTVL.

The chain has TRBV7-8 and TRBJ2-1; D gene ambiguous. Germline CDR1 and CDR2: SGHVS and FQNEAQ. V shed 2 bases and J shed 7 bases, with 15 bases lying between them. The CDR3 contains 15 residues. The CDR3 DNA reads as TGTGCCAGCAGCTTAAACTGGCGGAGTGAGAATGAGCAGTTCTTC. This gives the protein CASSLNWRSENEQFF.

This chain connects TRBV11-2 to TRBJ1-1, with D perhaps matching TRBD1 (6 bases). The CDR3 is 14 residues long. From germline, CDR1 is SGHAT and CDR2 FQNNGV. Trimming cost V 1 base and J 2 bases, with 8 bases left between them. The CDR3: CASSLGGHNTEAFF. In DNA form, the CDR3 reads TGTGCCAGCAGCTTAGGGGGACACAACACTGAAGCTTTCTTT.

The rearrangement uses TRBV12-5 and TRBJ2-1, with TRBD2 matching over 8 bases. Per the germline V gene, CDR1 is LGHNT and CDR2 is FRNRAP. J gave up 2 bases and V 0 bases, and 6 bases lay outside the gene matches. CDR3 length equals 17 residues. CDR3 sequence reads: CASGLVPLADAYNEQFF. DNA for the CDR3: TGTGCTAGTGGTTTGGTGCCACTAGCGGACGCCTACAATGAGCAGTTCTTC.

The table lists this clone with a count of one. The rearrangement links TRBV7-2 to TRBJ2-3; 7 nucleotides agree with TRBD2. This CDR3 region has 14 residues. Trimming cost V 5 bases and J 3 bases; bases outside gene matches: 5. Germline CDR1 is SGHTA and CDR2 is FQGNSA. The CDR3, as DNA: TGTGCCAGCAGCCCCTCGGGGGGAACAGATACGCAGTATTTT. This translates into CASSPSGGTDTQYF.